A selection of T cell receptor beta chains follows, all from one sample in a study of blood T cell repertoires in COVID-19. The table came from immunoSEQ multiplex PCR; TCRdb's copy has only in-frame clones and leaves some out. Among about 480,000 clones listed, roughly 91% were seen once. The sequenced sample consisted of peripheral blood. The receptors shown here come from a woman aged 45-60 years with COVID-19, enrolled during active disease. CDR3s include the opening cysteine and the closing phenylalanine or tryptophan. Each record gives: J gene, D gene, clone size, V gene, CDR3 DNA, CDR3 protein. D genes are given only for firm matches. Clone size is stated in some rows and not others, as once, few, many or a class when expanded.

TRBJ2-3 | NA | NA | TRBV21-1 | TGTGCCAGCAGCTCGGACAGGAGGGGAACAGATACGCAGTATTTT | CASSSDRRGTDTQYF
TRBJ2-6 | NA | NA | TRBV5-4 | TGTGCCAGCAGCCGCGGCTGGACAGCTGTCTCTGGGGCCAACGTCCTGACTTTC | CASSRGWTAVSGANVLTF
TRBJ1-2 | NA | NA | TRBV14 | TGTGCCAGCAGCCAAATATATACCGGAGGTTATGGCTACACCTTC | CASSQIYTGGYGYTF
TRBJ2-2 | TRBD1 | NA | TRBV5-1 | TGCGCCAGCAGCTTGGGTGACAGGGGAATCACCGGGGAGCTGTTTTTT | CASSLGDRGITGELFF
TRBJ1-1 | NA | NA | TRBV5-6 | TGTGCCAGCACCCGTCGGGGGGTGAACACTGAAGCTTTCTTT | CASTRRGVNTEAFF
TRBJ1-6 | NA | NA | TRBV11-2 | TGTGCCAGCAGCCTAGAGGGGGGGGGAGCTTCACCCCTCCACTTT | CASSLEGGGASPLHF
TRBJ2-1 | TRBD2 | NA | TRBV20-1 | TGCAGTGCTAGTCCAGCGGGGAGCTTACGTTCCTACAATGAGCAGTTCTTC | CSASPAGSLRSYNEQFF
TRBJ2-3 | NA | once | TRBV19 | TGTGCCAGTAGTTTCATTGTGACAGATACGCAGTATTTT | CASSFIVTDTQYF
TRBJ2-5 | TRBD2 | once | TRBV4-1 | TGCGCCAGCAGCCAAGACGGGCTAGCGGGGAGGGTGGAGACCCAGTACTTC | CASSQDGLAGRVETQYF
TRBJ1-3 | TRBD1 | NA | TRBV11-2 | TGTGCCAGCAGCATCCAAGGGGGCTCGAAGGACACCATATATTTT | CASSIQGGSKDTIYF
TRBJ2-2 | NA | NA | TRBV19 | TGTGCCAGTAGTATAGTAACCAGAATCGGGGAGCTGTTTTTT | CASSIVTRIGELFF
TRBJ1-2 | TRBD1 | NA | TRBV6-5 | TGTGCCAGCAGTTACAGCCAAATGGGACAGACCTATGGCTACACCTTC | CASSYSQMGQTYGYTF
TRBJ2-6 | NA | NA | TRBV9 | TGTGCCAGCAGCGCAGGGGATTCTGGGGCCAACGTCCTGACTTTC | CASSAGDSGANVLTF
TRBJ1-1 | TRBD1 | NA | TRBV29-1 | TGCAGCGCCGGGACAGGGGCGAACACTGAAGCTTTCTTT | CSAGTGANTEAFF
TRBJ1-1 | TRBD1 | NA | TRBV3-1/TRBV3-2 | TGTGCCAGCAGCCAAGAGGGCTGGGACAGGGACACTGAAGCTTTCTTT | CASSQEGWDRDTEAFF
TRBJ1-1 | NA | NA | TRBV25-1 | TGTGCCAGCAACAAACAGGGGAACACTGAAGCTTTCTTT | CASNKQGNTEAFF
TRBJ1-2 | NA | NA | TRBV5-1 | TGCGCCAGCAGCTTGGGGTATAACAGGGCCGTCGACTATGGCTACACCTTC | CASSLGYNRAVDYGYTF
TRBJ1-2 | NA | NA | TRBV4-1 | TGCGCCAGCAGCCAAGCCTCCCGTTATGGCTACACCTTC | CASSQASRYGYTF
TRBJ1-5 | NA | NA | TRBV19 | TGTGCCAGTAAAGAGTCGGGGGTAGTTTGGCCCCAGCATTTT | CASKESGVVWPQHF
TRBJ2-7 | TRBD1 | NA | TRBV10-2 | TGCGCCAGCAGTGACGCGACAGGGGCGTCCTACGAGCAGTACTTC | CASSDATGASYEQYF
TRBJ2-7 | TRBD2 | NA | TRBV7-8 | TGTGCCAGCAGCCCTAGCGGGGGGGGCTACGAGCAGTACTTC | CASSPSGGGYEQYF
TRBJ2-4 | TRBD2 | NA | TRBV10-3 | TGTGCCATCAGTCCGGTAGCGGGGGACAAAAACATTCAGTACTTC | CAISPVAGDKNIQYF
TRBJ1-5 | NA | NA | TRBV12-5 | TGTGCTAGTGGTTTTTATAGCAATCAGCCCCAGCATTTT | CASGFYSNQPQHF
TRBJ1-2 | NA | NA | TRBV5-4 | TGTGCCAGCAGCACTCCGAAGAACAGGGAGGGCTACACCTTC | CASSTPKNREGYTF
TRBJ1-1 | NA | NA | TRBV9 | TGTGCCAGCAGCGTAGGGGGCGGGGTTAACACTGAAGCTTTCTTT | CASSVGGGVNTEAFF
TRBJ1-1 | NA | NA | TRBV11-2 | TGTGCCAGCACCCCGGACATACTGAACACTGAAGCTTTCTTT | CASTPDILNTEAFF
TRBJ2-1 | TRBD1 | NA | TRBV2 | TGTGCCAGCCTAGACCGGGACAGGGGGCAGAATGAGCAGTTCTTC | CASLDRDRGQNEQFF
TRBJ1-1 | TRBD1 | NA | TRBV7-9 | TGTGCCAGCAGCTTAATCCCGGACAGGACTGAAGCTTTCTTT | CASSLIPDRTEAFF
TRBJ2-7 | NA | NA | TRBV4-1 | TGCGCCAGCAGCCAAGACAGGGTCTACGAGCAGTACTTC | CASSQDRVYEQYF
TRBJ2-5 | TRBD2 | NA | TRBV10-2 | TGCGCCTCCAGGGAGGGAGAGACCCAGTACTTC | CASREGETQYF
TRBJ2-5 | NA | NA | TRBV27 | TGTGCCAGCACCGGGGAGACCCAGTACTTC | CASTGETQYF
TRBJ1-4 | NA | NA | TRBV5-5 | TGTGCCAGCAGCTTGGCCGCGGGGGTTGGTGAAAAACTGTTTTTT | CASSLAAGVGEKLFF
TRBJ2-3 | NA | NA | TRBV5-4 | TGTGCCAGCAGCCGGGGGATCACTAGCACAGATACGCAGTATTTT | CASSRGITSTDTQYF
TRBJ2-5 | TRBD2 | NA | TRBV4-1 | TGCGCCAGCAGCCAAGCCACGGGGGGTGTGTGGGAGACCCAGTACTTC | CASSQATGGVWETQYF
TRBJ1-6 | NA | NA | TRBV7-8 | TGTGCCAGCCTGGGGGCTGCAAATTCACCCCTCCACTTT | CASLGAANSPLHF
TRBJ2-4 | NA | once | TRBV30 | TGTGCCTGGAGTGTCGGGACCAAAAACATTCAGTACTTC | CAWSVGTKNIQYF
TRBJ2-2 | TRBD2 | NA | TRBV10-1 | TGCGCCAGCAGTGGGGGACTAGCGATGAACACCGAGGAGCTGTTTTTT | CASSGGLAMNTEELFF
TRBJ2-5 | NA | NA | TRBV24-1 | TGTGCCACCAGTGATCTGGAGACCCAGTACTTC | CATSDLETQYF
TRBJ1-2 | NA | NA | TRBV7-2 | TGTGCCAGCAGCTTCTCGGGCTATGGCTACACCTTC | CASSFSGYGYTF
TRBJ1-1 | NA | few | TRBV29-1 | TGCAGCGCCCGTGGTGCCCCGGTAATGAATGAAGCTTTCTTT | CSARGAPVMNEAFF
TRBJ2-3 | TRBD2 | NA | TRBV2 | TGTGCCAGCCCAGGGACTAGCGGGGGGGCGGGGGATACGCAGTATTTT | CASPGTSGGAGDTQYF
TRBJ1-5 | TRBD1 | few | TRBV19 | TGTGCCAGTAGTTCCGACAGGGAGGGCAATCAGCCCCAGCATTTT | CASSSDREGNQPQHF
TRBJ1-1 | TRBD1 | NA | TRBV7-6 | TGTGCCAGCAGCTTGGGGACAGGGATCCTCACTGAAGCTTTCTTT | CASSLGTGILTEAFF
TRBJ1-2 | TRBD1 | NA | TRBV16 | TGTGCCAGCAGCCTGACGGGGACAGGGACCGGCTACACCTTC | CASSLTGTGTGYTF